Presented here are 22 T cell receptor beta chains from one specimen sequenced in a study of tumor and adjacent non-tumor tissue in lung cancer. This sample's RNA came from whole unsorted tissue. The library came from three nested PCR rounds adapted from ARM-PCR protocols. TCRdb reanalysed the multiplex PCR reads using MiXCR and keeps one entry per CDR3 protein. The sample lists 70,000 to 90,000 distinct CDR3 sequences, around four fifths occurring once. Sequencing was done on a sample of lung tumor tissue. Source of these receptors: a woman aged 45 to 65 with non-small cell lung cancer.

Only a few counts were recorded for this clonotype. A read error may account for a junction end that differs from germline. This sequence joins TRBV12-3 or TRBV12-4 and TRBJ2-3; the D gene is possibly TRBD2 (6 bases). The CDR3 runs 18 residues. Here the CDR3 reads CASSSRNLALRGADTQYF. The CDR3 DNA is TGTGCCAGTAGTTCGAGAAATCTGGCCCTGCGGGGCGCAGATACGCAGTATTTT.

The chain employs TRBV2 and TRBJ2-3, with a tentative D call TRBD2 (6 bases). The germline CDR1 and CDR2 sequences are SNHLY and FYNNEI. V dropped 0 bases and J dropped 2 bases, with 15 bases sitting between them. The CDR3 spans 17 residues. In DNA, the CDR3 is TGTGCCAGCAGTGAAGCCCGAGAGGAGCGGGTCACAGATACGCAGTATTTT. It yields the protein CASSEAREERVTDTQYF.

A word on this clonotype: An end of the junction differs from the germline gene, which may be a read error. The rearrangement links TRBV4-1 to TRBJ1-1; the match to TRBD1 covers 9 bases. Germline CDR1 and CDR2: MGHRA and YSYEKL. There are 17 residues in the CDR3. As DNA, the CDR3 is TGCGCCAGTAGCCAAGTGGCCCATCGGACAGGGGACGCTGAAGCTTTCTTT. It specifies CASSQVAHRTGDAEAFF.

Concerning this clonotype: At one boundary the junction diverges from the germline segment, which might be a read error. The rearrangement joins TRBV11-3 to TRBJ1-2, with D unresolved. CDR3 length: 12 residues. CDR1 and CDR2 (germline): SGHNT, YENEEA. CDR3 residues: CATQTGCCGYTF. CDR3 coding DNA: TGCGCCACCCAGACGGGTTGCTGTGGCTACACCTTC.

Worth noting for this clonotype: In this CDR3 the conserved last residue, phenylalanine or tryptophan, is missing, so a read error is likely. V is TRBV10-2 and J is TRBJ2-3; possible D gene TRBD2, 5 bases. The CDR3 runs 15 residues. Germline V gene lookup returns CDR1 WSHSY and CDR2 SAAADI. DNA for the CDR3: TGCGCCAGGAGTGAGGACTCGCTCCTTTCAGATACACAGTATTTG. Protein product: CARSEDSLLSDTQYL.

With respect to this clonotype: An end of the junction does not agree with germline; a read error may underlie this. This chain connects TRBV6-2 or TRBV6-3 to TRBJ2-1, with a weak D call TRBD2 (6 bases). The CDR3 sequence is 14 residues long. CDR1 and CDR2 (germline): MNHEY, SVGEGT. DNA of the CDR3: TGTGCCAGCAGTTACGGCGGGAAGGGGAATGAGCAGTTATTC. Protein: CASSYGGKGNEQLF.

In regard to this clonotype: Germline and junction disagree at one end, which may indicate a read error. The chain has TRBV5-6 and TRBJ1-1; D ambiguous. CDR1 and CDR2 (germline): SGHDT, YYEEEE. CDR3 length: 15 amino acids. For the CDR3, the DNA is TGTGCCAGCAGCTTTGAAAGAATTGAGAACATTGAAGCTTTCTTT. Protein: CASSFERIENIEAFF. Using reference TRBV5-6 and TRBJ1-1 for the parts outside the CDR3, the full variable domain is DAGVTQSPTHLIKTRGQQVTLRCSPKSGHDTVSWYQQALGQGPQFIFQYYEEEERQRGNFPDRFSGHQFPNYSSELNVNALLLGDSALYLCASSFERIENIEAFFGQGTRLTVV.

Turning to this clonotype: An end of the junction differs from the germline gene, which may be a read error. The chain is built from TRBV6-6 and TRBJ1-1; perhaps TRBD1 as D (5 bases). CDR1 and CDR2 from the germline V gene are MNHNY and SVGAGI (reference sequence). The CDR3 runs 14 residues. The CDR3 is CTSSPGTANTEAFF. The CDR3 coding sequence is TGTACCAGCAGCCCAGGGACGGCTAACACTGAAGCTTTCTTT.

V and J are TRBV19 and TRBJ2-2; 7 bases line up with TRBD2. Germline V lookup: CDR1 LNHDA, CDR2 SQIVND (reference sequence). This CDR3 has 14 residues. J lost 5 bases, V lost 6 bases, and 6 bases had no gene match. The CDR3 DNA reads as TGTGCCAGTAGCGGGAGGATAGGGACCGGGGAGCTGTTTTTT. It specifies CASSGRIGTGELFF.

The rearrangement joins TRBV7-3 to TRBJ1-5, with 7 bases matching TRBD1. The germline CDR1 and CDR2 sequences are SGHTA and FQGTGA. V trimming: 1 base; J trimming: 3 bases; junction bases outside the gene matches: 15. The CDR3 loop spans 19 amino acids. In DNA, the CDR3 is TGTGCCAGCAGCTTAAACCCCCAGGGGGAAGGGGCTATCAATCAGCCCCAGCATTTT. Translation: CASSLNPQGEGAINQPQHF. The variable domain in full, with the rest retrieved from reference TRBV7-3 and TRBJ1-5, is GAGVSQTPSNKVTEKGKYVELRCDPISGHTALYWYRQSLGQGPEFLIYFQGTGAADDSGLPNDRFFAVRPEGSVSTLKIQRTERGDSAVYLCASSLNPQGEGAINQPQHFGDGTRLSIL.

In the case of this clonotype: Compared with germline, one end of the junction differs, possibly owing to a read error. The V and J genes are TRBV6-1 and TRBJ2-6; a weak D match, TRBD1 (5 bases). The CDR3 extends over 15 amino acids. Germline-derived CDR1 and CDR2 are MNHNS and SASEGT. The CDR3 coding sequence is TGTGCCAGCAATGAAGGGGACTCTGGGGCCAACGTCCTGACTTTC. This gives the protein CASNEGDSGANVLTF.

A word on this clonotype: Since the CDR3 does not end with the conserved phenylalanine or tryptophan, this likely comes from a read error. The rearrangement uses TRBV5-4 and TRBJ2-3; D gene uncertain. Trimming took off 4 bases at V and 4 bases at J, with 10 bases between the two ends. Germline V CDR1 and CDR2: SGHNT, YYREEE (reference sequence). This CDR3 is 13 amino acids long. DNA for the CDR3: TGTGCCAGCAGCATCCCGGAGCCAGATACGCAGTATTCT. It translates to CASSIPEPDTQYS.

Points on this clonotype: This may be a read error, as it is one base from a much larger clone. The V and J genes are TRBV30 and TRBJ2-1; 8 bases match TRBD2. Germline-derived CDR1 and CDR2 are GTSNPN and SVGIG (reference sequence). The CDR3 has 14 residues. The ends lost 5 bases at V and 8 bases at J; junction bases unmatched: 11. The CDR3 bases are TGTGCCTGGGGCCCAAGGACTAGCCGACATGAGCAGTTCTTC. Residues: CAWGPRTSRHEQFF.

This clonotype has just one count. Since no conserved phenylalanine or tryptophan closes the CDR3, a read error is the likely cause. The chain has TRBV12-3 or TRBV12-4 and TRBJ2-3; 7 bases map to TRBD1. This CDR3 spans 14 amino acids. The CDR3 DNA is TGTGCCGGCAGTATCAGACAGGGTCCAGATACGCAGTATTTA. Translation gives CAGSIRQGPDTQYL.

With regard to this clonotype: One end of the junction does not line up with germline, which may come from a read error. This chain joins TRBV6-2 or TRBV6-3 and TRBJ2-7; D assignment may be TRBD1 or TRBD2 (5 bases each). The V gene's germline CDR1 is MNHEY and CDR2 SVGEGT. The CDR3 has 14 residues. CDR3 nucleotides: TGTGCCAGCAGAATTCGGGACCTTTCCTACGATCAGTACTTC. Residues: CASRIRDLSYDQYF.

In this sample, this clonotype is medium-sized. The CDR3 is CASSPRPPDRTLGNQPQHF. CDR3 DNA sequence: TGTGCCAGCAGCCCGCGACCCCCCGACAGGACCCTGGGCAATCAGCCCCAGCATTTT. V usage is TRBV4-2 and J usage is TRBJ1-5; D may be TRBD1 (6 bases). Germline CDR1 LGHNA, CDR2 YNFKEQ. Trimming cost V 4 bases and J 2 bases, with 24 bases left between them. The CDR3 totals 19 residues.

On this clonotype: One end of the junction varies from germline; a read error may be responsible. This chain uses TRBV29-1 with TRBJ1-2; the D gene is possibly TRBD1 (5 bases). CDR3 size: 12 residues. The germline gives CDR1 SQVTM, CDR2 ANQGSEA. This chain's CDR3 is CSVEGEEYVYTF. The CDR3 DNA sequence: TGCAGCGTTGAGGGGGAGGAGTATGTCTACACCTTC.

Note on this clonotype: The junction differs from germline at one of its ends, possibly a read error. The rearrangement uses TRBV6-5 and TRBJ1-2; tentatively, D is TRBD1 (5 bases). Per the germline V gene, CDR1 is MNHEY and CDR2 is SVGAGI. The CDR3 consists of 16 residues. CDR3 amino acids: CASSSRQSGSGYGYIF. CDR3 nucleotides: TGTGCCAGCAGTTCCAGACAGAGCGGATCTGGCTATGGCTATATCTTC.

This clonotype was picked up one time. Its ends do not fully match the called genes, so a read error is possible. The genes are TRBV29-1 and TRBJ2-7; possible D gene TRBD2, 6 bases. The CDR3 sequence is 12 residues long. The germline V gene encodes CDR1 SQVTM and CDR2 ANQGSEA. The CDR3: CIVWEGGDERYF. The CDR3 region has the DNA TGCATCGTATGGGAAGGAGGGGACGAGCGGTACTTC.

A remark on this clonotype: One junction end disagrees with the germline gene, perhaps due to a read error. The genes are TRBV6-5 and TRBJ2-3, with TRBD1 matching over 10 bases. The germline V gene has CDR1 MNHEY and CDR2 SVGAGI. CDR3 length: 17 amino acids. CDR3 sequence reads: CASSKRDRGRMTDTQYF. The CDR3 coding sequence is TGTGCAAGCAGTAAGAGGGACAGGGGAAGGATGACAGATACGCAGTATTTT.

Concerning this clonotype: At one end the junction does not follow the germline gene, possibly because of a read error. The chain uses TRBV6-1 and TRBJ2-1; no reliable D call. CDR3 length: 14 amino acids. Germline V lookup: CDR1 MNHNS, CDR2 SASEGT. The CDR3 DNA follows: TGTGCCAGCAGTGATAGGGCCCTTAACAATGGGCAGTTCTTC. Its translation: CASSDRALNNGQFF.

On this clonotype: Germline is not matched at one junction end, which may reflect a read error. The chain carries TRBV29-1 and TRBJ2-7; no clear D gene. Germline V CDR1 and CDR2: SQVTM, ANQGSEA. The CDR3 contains 13 residues. In DNA, the CDR3 is TGCAGCGTTGAGGATGACAAGGGTGACGAGCAGCACTTC. It codes for CSVEDDKGDEQHF.